These 5 T cell receptor beta chains were all obtained from the same sample, sequenced in a study of shared clonotypes between healthy human individuals (dated by TCRdb to the early 2020s). Libraries were constructed by the immunoSEQ multiplex PCR assay. TCRdb mirrors the immuneACCESS table, restricted to in-frame sequences. Some clones are absent from its copies; in checked studies, under half trace to an unresolved V gene, and the reason for the others is unknown. This sample is represented by roughly 500,000 clones; approximately 95% of them were singletons. The top ten hold about 0.064% of the sample. Sequenced: naive CD4+ T cells sorted from blood. Reading the label with the study, this specimen's cell subset or site is: CD45RA+ positively selected. The receptor source for this set is a woman in her twenties or thirties in good health.

CDR3 bases: TGTGCCAGCAGGGGAAACAGGGGCTCCCGGCCCCAGCATTTT. It is translated as CASRGNRGSRPQHF. This sequence joins TRBV6-1 and TRBJ1-5; TRBD1 agrees at 7 bases. V dropped 6 bases and J dropped 9; count of bases not matched to a gene: 11. Germline CDR1 reads MNHNS; CDR2 reads SASEGT. The CDR3 runs 14 residues.

This chain uses TRBV19 with TRBJ2-6, with 9 nucleotides matching TRBD1. After removal of 4 bases from V and 1 base from J, the junction contained 17 bases not matched to a gene. Looked up from germline, CDR1 is LNHDA and CDR2 is SQIVND (reference sequence). The CDR3 is 21 residues long. CDR3 in amino acids: CASSTRTYRDRAGSGANVLTF. The DNA of the CDR3 is TGTGCCAGTAGTACTCGAACCTACCGGGACAGGGCGGGATCTGGGGCCAACGTCCTGACTTTC.

This clone has a single count. The chain joins TRBV28 to TRBJ2-2, with no clear D. From germline, CDR1 is MDHEN and CDR2 SYDVKM. V gave up 5 bases and J gave up 0 bases, with 13 bases separating them. The CDR3 is made up of 16 amino acids. CDR3 in DNA: TGTGCCAGCAGTAATCATCGGTGGCCGAACACCGGGGAGCTGTTTTTT. Its protein product is CASSNHRWPNTGELFF.

This chain links TRBV4-1 with TRBJ2-7, with D hard to call. Deletions cut 1 base from V and 4 bases from J, with 8 bases between. The V gene's germline CDR1 is MGHRA and CDR2 YSYEKL. The CDR3 contains 13 residues. This CDR3 is CASSQVLHYEQYF. CDR3 sequence (DNA): TGCGCCAGCAGCCAAGTTCTCCATTACGAGCAGTACTTC.

This chain uses TRBV9 with TRBJ2-7, with D perhaps being TRBD1 or TRBD2 (6 bases each). Germline V lookup: CDR1 SGDLS, CDR2 YYNGEE. This CDR3 is 16 amino acids long. The V end lost 4 bases, the J end lost 4 bases, and 21 bases lay between the germline ends. The CDR3 reads CASSPSEGGFSYEQYF. DNA for the CDR3: TGTGCCAGCAGCCCTAGTGAGGGGGGCTTTTCATACGAGCAGTACTTC.